The 29 T cell receptor beta chains presented below share a single source sample, sequenced in a study of T cell responses to AZD1222 COVID-19 vaccine. This table comes from immunoSEQ multiplex PCR, and its TCRdb copy is limited to in-frame clones, with some not included. The top ten hold around 5% of the sample, which has 120,000 to 150,000 clones, roughly nine tenths seen once. This material consisted of peripheral blood, taken on day 0 of AZD1222 vaccination. These receptors all stem from an adult in good health.

The CDR3 sequence is CASSPLVSRTGELFF. The CDR3 DNA is TGTGCCAGCTCACCACTGGTCAGTCGGACCGGGGAGCTGTTTTTT. The rearrangement joins TRBV18 to TRBJ2-2; the D is unclear. The germline V gene has CDR1 KGHSH and CDR2 LQKENI. V shed 1 base and J shed 5 bases, with 11 bases lying between them. There are 15 residues in the CDR3.

V is TRBV19 and J is TRBJ2-1; D gene unclear. V was clipped by 4 bases and J by 3 bases, with 7 bases between them. The CDR3 is 13 residues long. CDR1 and CDR2 from the germline V gene are LNHDA and SQIVND (reference sequence). The CDR3 DNA is TGTGCCAGTAGTAAAGGAAACTACAATGAGCAGTTCTTC. Protein: CASSKGNYNEQFF.

The rearrangement uses TRBV24-1 and TRBJ2-2, with D possibly being TRBD2 (5 bases). This CDR3 region has 14 residues. The V end lost 5 bases, the J end lost 6 bases, and 12 bases lay between the germline ends. Germline V gene data show CDR1 as KGHDR and CDR2 as SFDVKD. CDR3 nucleotides: TGTGCCACCAGTGCTTCGGGGTACGCCGGGGAGCTGTTTTTT. Translating it yields CATSASGYAGELFF.

The rearrangement joins TRBV7-3 to TRBJ2-3, with D possibly called TRBD1 or TRBD2 (6 bases each). CDR3 length equals 15 residues. The V end lost 5 bases, the J end lost 5 bases, and 17 bases lay between the germline ends. CDR1 is SGHTA and CDR2 is FQGTGA in the germline V gene. The chain's CDR3 is CASSPQGLLGDTQYF. In nucleotides, the CDR3 is TGTGCCAGCAGCCCACAGGGACTCCTCGGAGATACGCAGTATTTT.

This clone was detected a few times. The rearrangement links TRBV5-5 to TRBJ2-5; a possible D gene is TRBD1 (7 bases). Germline CDR1 is SGHKS and CDR2 is YYEKEE (reference sequence). V lost 4 bases to trimming and J lost 5 bases, with 24 bases between them. CDR3 length equals 17 residues. This CDR3 is CASSPSGRGENRETQYF. CDR3 sequence (DNA): TGTGCCAGCAGCCCGTCGGGCAGGGGGGAGAATCGGGAGACCCAGTACTTC.

J is TRBJ1-5 and V is TRBV28; no clear D. Trimming cost V 2 bases and J 4 bases, with 12 bases left between them. The CDR3 consists of 15 residues. Germline loops: CDR1 MDHEN, CDR2 SYDVKM. The CDR3 region is CASSLPRWGNQPQHF. The DNA of the CDR3 is TGTGCCAGCAGTTTACCCAGGTGGGGTAATCAGCCCCAGCATTTT. Combining the CDR3 with reference TRBV28 and TRBJ1-5 gives the whole variable domain DVKVTQSSRYLVKRTGEKVFLECVQDMDHENMFWYRQDPGLGLRLIYFSYDVKMKEKGDIPEGYSVSREKKERFSLILESASTNQTSMYLCASSLPRWGNQPQHFGDGTRLSIL.

The chain uses TRBV5-6 and TRBJ2-7; a weak D match, TRBD2 (6 bases). Trimming removed 4 bases from V and 3 bases from J, with 11 bases in between. From germline, CDR1 is SGHDT and CDR2 YYEEEE. The CDR3 runs to 13 residues. The CDR3 DNA reads as TGTGCCAGCAGCCCGGGACTTCGCTACGAGCAGTACTTC. This sequence encodes CASSPGLRYEQYF. The complete variable domain, with remaining parts taken from reference TRBV5-6 and TRBJ2-7, reads DAGVTQSPTHLIKTRGQQVTLRCSPKSGHDTVSWYQQALGQGPQFIFQYYEEEERQRGNFPDRFSGHQFPNYSSELNVNALLLGDSALYLCASSPGLRYEQYFGPGTRLTVT.

The chain combines TRBV28 with TRBJ1-2; 10 bases match TRBD1. Germline assignment: CDR1 MDHEN and CDR2 SYDVKM. Losses at the gene ends were 4 bases for V and 7 bases for J; bases not matched to a gene: 6. The CDR3 is 14 residues long. Here the CDR3 DNA reads TGTGCCAGCAGTTCCTCCGGGACAGGGGTTGGCTACACCTTC. It specifies CASSSSGTGVGYTF.

The chain couples TRBV7-9 to TRBJ2-1; D is uncertain. The length of the CDR3 is 12 residues. Trimming cost V 5 bases and J 4 bases, with 6 bases left between them. In germline, CDR1 is SEHNR, CDR2 FQNEAQ (reference sequence). The CDR3, as DNA: TGTGCCAGCAGCCGAAATTACAATGAGCAGTTCTTC. Protein product: CASSRNYNEQFF.

The gene calls are TRBV3-1 (or the pseudogene TRBV3-2) and TRBJ1-1; a weak D match, TRBD1 (6 bases). Germline V CDR1 and CDR2: LGHDT, YNNKEL (reference sequence). With 1 base removed from V and 11 bases from J, the gap between germline ends came to 11 bases. This CDR3 comprises 12 residues. The CDR3, as DNA: TGTGCCAGCAGCCAAGTAGGGGGTACGGCTTTCTTT. It codes for CASSQVGGTAFF.

V usage is TRBV6-4 and J usage is TRBJ1-2; TRBD1 is a possible D gene (5 bases). CDR3 size: 15 residues. The germline V and J ends were trimmed by 2 bases and 4 bases, with 14 bases remaining between them. Germline values: CDR1 MRHNA, CDR2 SNTAGT. CDR3 residues: CASSDGRGPLYGYTF. Written as DNA, the CDR3 is TGTGCCAGCAGTGACGGACGGGGCCCCCTCTATGGCTACACCTTC.

The table lists this clone with a count of one. The chain employs TRBV28 and TRBJ2-7, with TRBD2 matching 13 bases. Germline assignment: CDR1 MDHEN and CDR2 SYDVKM. Trimming at V came to 1 base and at J to 8 bases, leaving 8 bases not matched to a gene. This CDR3 spans 16 amino acids. This CDR3 reads CASSLYQGLAGVKQYF. The CDR3, as DNA: TGTGCCAGCAGTTTATACCAAGGACTAGCGGGAGTCAAGCAGTACTTC.

The V call is TRBV21-1, the J call TRBJ2-1; TRBD2 is taken as the D call from the table, unchecked against the DNA. TRBV21-1 is deemed a pseudogene. The CDR3 length is 15 residues. The chain's CDR3 is CASTTSGATNNEQFF. CDR3 coding DNA: TGTGCCAGCACTACTAGCGGGGCAACTAACAATGAGCAGTTCTTC.

CDR3 nucleotides: TGTGCCAGCAGCCTCAACTTACGAGGACAGGGGAGGTACGAGCAGTACTTC. It yields the protein CASSLNLRGQGRYEQYF. The rearrangement links TRBV4-2 to TRBJ2-7; 9 bases match TRBD1. From germline, CDR1 is LGHNA and CDR2 YNFKEQ. The CDR3 consists of 17 residues. Germline trimming cut 4 bases from V and 4 bases from J; bases unmatched to any gene: 14.

This rearrangement joins TRBV24-1 to TRBJ2-5; D uncertain. V was clipped by 5 bases and J by 4 bases, with 16 bases between them. This CDR3 is built from 15 residues. CDR1 is KGHDR and CDR2 is SFDVKD in the germline V gene. The CDR3 is CATSGSKGSGETQYF. In nucleotides, the CDR3 is TGTGCCACCAGTGGTTCGAAGGGTTCGGGAGAGACCCAGTACTTC.

The chain couples TRBV29-1 to TRBJ1-2; D perhaps matches TRBD1 (6 bases). The CDR3 is made up of 13 amino acids. The germline V and J ends were trimmed by 5 bases and 8 bases, with 18 bases remaining between them. CDR1 is SQVTM and CDR2 is ANQGSEA in the germline V gene. The CDR3 nucleotides are TGCAGCGTTTCCCGCGGGACATGGGAAGGCTACACCTTC. Protein: CSVSRGTWEGYTF.

The CDR3 DNA reads as TGTGCCAGCAGCTTAGAAAGTCGACAGGGGGCTGGAAACACCATATATTTT. This sequence encodes CASSLESRQGAGNTIYF. The rearrangement uses TRBV7-6 and TRBJ1-3; TRBD1 agrees at 9 bases. Looked up from germline, CDR1 is SGHVS and CDR2 is FNYEAQ. Trimming at V came to 1 base and at J to 2 bases, leaving 6 bases not matched to a gene. The CDR3 spans 17 residues.

V gene TRBV7-6 combines with J gene TRBJ1-1, with a weak D call TRBD1 (6 bases). The CDR3 is 12 residues long. Germline V gene lookup returns CDR1 SGHVS and CDR2 FNYEAQ. Trimming cost V 5 bases and J 7 bases, with 11 bases left between them. The CDR3 loop reads CASSEQGGEAFF. CDR3 nucleotide sequence: TGTGCCAGCAGCGAACAGGGAGGTGAAGCTTTCTTT. Complete variable domain (other parts from reference TRBV7-6 and TRBJ1-1): GAGVSQSPRYKVTKRGQDVALRCDPISGHVSLYWYRQALGQGPEFLTYFNYEAQQDKSGLPNDRFSAERPEGSISTLTIQRTEQRDSAMYRCASSEQGGEAFFGQGTRLTVV.

The rearrangement joins TRBV30 to TRBJ1-5, with 10 bases aligning to TRBD1. With 3 bases clipped from V and 5 bases from J, the junction kept 4 bases outside the gene matches. From germline, CDR1 is GTSNPN and CDR2 SVGIG (reference sequence). The CDR3 is made up of 14 amino acids. CDR3 nucleotide sequence: TGTGCCTGGAGCGGACAGGGGGGTTATCAGCCCCAGCATTTT. It codes for CAWSGQGGYQPQHF.

J is TRBJ1-5 and V is TRBV10-3; D is possibly TRBD1 (6 bases). Germline V gene sequence: CDR1 ENHRY, CDR2 SYGVKD. V was shortened by 6 bases and J by 1 base, with 16 bases between the two germline ends. This CDR3 comprises 16 residues. CDR3 nucleotides: TGTGCCATCAGCGAATCCCGGGGGCGAAGCAATCAGCCCCAGCATTTT. This sequence encodes CAISESRGRSNQPQHF.

V usage is TRBV7-2 and J usage is TRBJ1-5; maybe TRBD1 (5 bases). V shed 1 base and J shed 6 bases, with 13 bases lying between them. This CDR3 region has 15 residues. The germline CDR1 and CDR2 sequences are SGHTA and FQGNSA. CDR3 sequence reads: CASSLGQFERQPQHF. Written as DNA, the CDR3 is TGTGCCAGCAGCTTAGGACAGTTCGAACGTCAGCCCCAGCATTTT.

J is TRBJ1-3 and V is TRBV5-1; D call uncertain. V lost 0 bases and J lost 4, with 11 bases in between. Germline V gene data show CDR1 as SGHRS and CDR2 as YFSETQ. The length of the CDR3 is 15 residues. CDR3 in amino acids: CASSLAVPTGNTIYF. CDR3 nucleotide sequence: TGCGCCAGCAGCTTGGCCGTCCCGACCGGAAACACCATATATTTT.

This clone has a handful of counts. The chain carries TRBV5-1 and TRBJ1-2; the D is unclear. Trimming left V 5 bases short and J 8 bases short, with 13 bases between. Per the germline V gene, CDR1 is SGHRS and CDR2 is YFSETQ. The CDR3 is 12 amino acids. The CDR3 DNA follows: TGCGCCAGCAGAGGGCTGGGAGACGGCTACACCTTC. Translating it yields CASRGLGDGYTF.

The J gene is TRBJ1-1, the V gene TRBV4-3; TRBD1 matches 7 bases. The CDR3 covers 16 residues. CDR1 and CDR2 from the germline V gene are LGHNA and YSLEER. J lost 1 base, V lost 4 bases, and 9 bases had no gene match. CDR3 region: CASSPGMDRTNTEAFF. CDR3 coding DNA: TGCGCCAGCAGCCCGGGCATGGACAGGACGAACACTGAAGCTTTCTTT.

The V and J genes are TRBV12-3 or TRBV12-4 and TRBJ2-2; D unresolved. The germline V and J ends were trimmed by 5 bases and 6 bases, with 10 bases remaining between them. This CDR3 is built from 13 residues. The CDR3 DNA reads as TGTGCCAGCAGTCCCACCACTGCCGGGGAGCTGTTTTTT. Protein product: CASSPTTAGELFF.

V and J are TRBV6-2 or TRBV6-3 and TRBJ2-7; no firm D call. Trimming stripped 2 bases from V and 0 bases from J, with 8 bases between. Germline CDR1 and CDR2: MNHEY and SVGEGT. This CDR3 is 14 amino acids long. The DNA for the CDR3 is TGTGCCAGCAGTTACCGGCCGAGCTCCTACGAGCAGTACTTC. Its translation: CASSYRPSSYEQYF.

V gene TRBV18 combines with J gene TRBJ1-1; D not resolved. This CDR3 has 13 residues. The germline V gene has CDR1 KGHSH and CDR2 LQKENI. V dropped 5 bases and J dropped 3 bases, with 10 bases sitting between them. CDR3 sequence (DNA): TGTGCCAGCTCATCAAGCGGAGACACTGAAGCTTTCTTT. Amino acids: CASSSSGDTEAFF.

V usage is TRBV6-5 and J usage is TRBJ1-3; D is uncertain. Germline loops: CDR1 MNHEY, CDR2 SVGAGI. This CDR3 has 15 residues. The V gene lost 2 bases and the J gene lost 0 bases, with 8 bases spanning the gap. CDR3 loop: CASSYVAGSGNTIYF. The CDR3 DNA is TGTGCCAGCAGTTACGTGGCCGGCTCTGGAAACACCATATATTTT.

The chain recombines TRBV6-5 with TRBJ2-1; tentatively, D is TRBD1 or TRBD2 (5 bases each). Deletions cut 8 bases from V and 2 bases from J, with 10 bases between. Germline V gene lookup returns CDR1 MNHEY and CDR2 SVGAGI. The CDR3 contains 13 residues. For the CDR3, the DNA is TGTGCCAGCGGCCTGGGACCCTACAATGAGCAGTTCTTC. Protein: CASGLGPYNEQFF.